The rows below give T cell receptor beta chains drawn from one sample of a study of regulatory T cells in long-lasting Graves disease. TCRdb passed the multiplex PCR reads through MiXCR, listing each CDR3 protein once. The repertoire has around 500,000 distinct CDR3 sequences, 12% of them found once; the top ten carry around 10%. These data were also filed under a second study, of T cells in Graves' hyperthyroidism and ophthalmopathy.

This specimen consisted of peripheral blood mononuclear cells (PBMCs), obtained at new diagnosis, from a patient treated with antithyroid drugs. The receptors were gathered from a woman in her thirties with Graves disease. Each CDR3 is given with its conserved first and last residue. Each record gives: clone size, J gene, V gene, D gene, CDR3 DNA, CDR3 protein. D genes are given only for firm matches. The listing skips clone size in some rows; elsewhere it reads once, few, many or a size class.

size: NA
J: TRBJ2-1
V: TRBV24-1
D: NA
DNA: TGTGCCACCAGTGATTTTCGATATGAGCAGTTCTTC
CDR3: CATSDFRYEQFF

size: many
J: TRBJ2-7
V: TRBV2
D: TRBD1
DNA: TGTGCCAGCAGCGAGGACAGGGCCGAGCAGTACTTC
CDR3: CASSEDRAEQYF

size: NA
J: TRBJ1-5
V: TRBV3-1
D: NA
DNA: TGTGCCAGCAGCCACACAGGGAATCAGCCCCAGCATTTT
CDR3: CASSHTGNQPQHF

size: many
J: TRBJ2-5
V: TRBV6-2/TRBV6-3
D: NA
DNA: TGTGCCAGCAGTGATGGCAGTTCTAAAGAGACCCAGTACTTC
CDR3: CASSDGSSKETQYF

size: many
J: TRBJ2-7
V: TRBV29-1
D: TRBD2
DNA: TGCAGCGTTGAAGATCTTTGGGGGGGACGGGGCGAGCAGTACTTC
CDR3: CSVEDLWGGRGEQYF

size: many
J: TRBJ2-7
V: TRBV7-2
D: TRBD2
DNA: TGTGCCAGCAGCTCGTCTAGCGGGAGGGTCCCCTACGAGCAGTACTTC
CDR3: CASSSSSGRVPYEQYF

size: few
J: TRBJ2-1
V: TRBV7-9
D: NA
DNA: TGTGCCAGCAGCTCAACGACCTTAGCGGCCAAGGAGATAGATGAGCAGTTCTTC
CDR3: CASSSTTLAAKEIDEQFF

size: many
J: TRBJ2-1
V: TRBV20-1
D: NA
DNA: TGCAGTGCTAGAGACCCCACAGGGTGGGTGGATGAGCAGTTCTTC
CDR3: CSARDPTGWVDEQFF

size: many
J: TRBJ1-1
V: TRBV7-9
D: NA
DNA: TGTGCCAGCAGCTTAAGCCCACCCGGCACTGAAGCTTTCTTT
CDR3: CASSLSPPGTEAFF

size: few
J: TRBJ2-3
V: TRBV4-1
D: NA
DNA: TGCGCCAGCAGCCAACGAATTCTAGCGAACACAGATACGCAGTATTTT
CDR3: CASSQRILANTDTQYF

size: many
J: TRBJ1-1
V: TRBV2
D: NA
DNA: TGTGCCAGTTCCCAAGGAAACATGAACACTGAAGCTTTCTTT
CDR3: CASSQGNMNTEAFF

size: many
J: TRBJ2-7
V: TRBV18
D: TRBD2
DNA: TGTGCCAGCTCCCTAACTGTCTTTAGCGGGAGCTCCTACGAGCAGTACTTC
CDR3: CASSLTVFSGSSYEQYF

size: few
J: TRBJ1-2
V: TRBV6-2/TRBV6-3
D: TRBD1
DNA: TGTGCCAGCAGATCCCGGGACAGAAGACAAAACTATGGCTACACCTTC
CDR3: CASRSRDRRQNYGYTF

size: NA
J: TRBJ2-1
V: TRBV12-3/TRBV12-4
D: TRBD2
DNA: TGTGCCAGCAGCCCTTTTCTTCGTAGCGGGAGATTATGGGAGCAGTTCTTC
CDR3: CASSPFLRSGRLWEQFF

size: few
J: TRBJ1-2
V: TRBV25-1
D: NA
DNA: TGTGCCAGCAGTGACACGGTCGGCTACACCTTC
CDR3: CASSDTVGYTF

size: NA
J: TRBJ2-1
V: TRBV20-1
D: TRBD2
DNA: TGCAGTGCCCCCGGGACTAGCGGGAGAGCCTACAATGAGCAGTTCTTC
CDR3: CSAPGTSGRAYNEQFF

size: many
J: TRBJ1-1
V: TRBV12-3/TRBV12-4
D: NA
DNA: TGTGCCAGCAGTCGGGCCCCGGCCGCGAACACTGAAGCTTTCTTT
CDR3: CASSRAPAANTEAFF

size: NA
J: TRBJ2-2
V: TRBV20-1
D: NA
DNA: TGCAGTGCCCTTCCCCCTAGCTACACCGGGGAGCTGTTTTTT
CDR3: CSALPPSYTGELFF

size: NA
J: TRBJ2-3
V: TRBV24-1
D: NA
DNA: TGTGCCACCAGTGATGATTTGACAGCTAACACAGATACGCAGTATTTT
CDR3: CATSDDLTANTDTQYF

size: many
J: TRBJ1-1
V: TRBV5-1
D: TRBD1
DNA: TGCGCCAGCAGCTCAGGGACAGGTCTCCGGAACACTGAAGCTTTCTTT
CDR3: CASSSGTGLRNTEAFF

size: many
J: TRBJ2-2
V: TRBV18
D: NA
DNA: TGTGCCAGCTCATCCGCAAACTCGAACACCGGGGAGCTGTTTTTT
CDR3: CASSSANSNTGELFF

size: few
J: TRBJ1-2
V: TRBV6-1
D: TRBD1
DNA: TGTGCCAGCAGTGAACATGGGACAGTCGATGGCTACACCTTC
CDR3: CASSEHGTVDGYTF

size: many
J: TRBJ2-1
V: TRBV18
D: NA
DNA: TGTGCCAGCTCACTACACACGACAGGTATCAATGAGCAGTTCTTC
CDR3: CASSLHTTGINEQFF

size: many
J: TRBJ2-7
V: TRBV28
D: NA
DNA: TGTGCCAGCAGAACCGGGACGGTTAATTACGAGCAGTACTTC
CDR3: CASRTGTVNYEQYF

size: many
J: TRBJ1-5
V: TRBV20-1
D: TRBD1
DNA: TGCAGTGCTCGCGGACAGGGTAGTCAGCCCCAGCATTTT
CDR3: CSARGQGSQPQHF

size: few
J: TRBJ1-5
V: TRBV30
D: NA
DNA: TGTGCCTGGGGGACGAGTTCGGGGAGCACTAATCAGCCCCAGCATTTT
CDR3: CAWGTSSGSTNQPQHF

size: many
J: TRBJ1-1
V: TRBV2
D: NA
DNA: TGTGCCAGCAGCGGGAAGCGGAAGACTCCTGAAGCTTTCTTT
CDR3: CASSGKRKTPEAFF

size: NA
J: TRBJ2-5
V: TRBV2
D: TRBD2
DNA: TGTGCCAGCATGCTCGCTAGCGGGAATCGAGAGACCCAGTACTTC
CDR3: CASMLASGNRETQYF

size: many
J: TRBJ1-1
V: TRBV20-1
D: NA
DNA: TGCAGTGCTAGAAGCTCAGGGAGGAATGTTGAAGCTTTCTTT
CDR3: CSARSSGRNVEAFF

size: NA
J: TRBJ2-1
V: TRBV9
D: NA
DNA: TGTGCCAGCAGCAGGTTCGGGGGAGGTTTATCGTACAATGAGCAGTTCTTC
CDR3: CASSRFGGGLSYNEQFF

size: many
J: TRBJ2-1
V: TRBV6-2/TRBV6-3
D: TRBD2
DNA: TGTGCCAGCAGCCGATCCCTAGCGGGAGCTTCTGAGCAGTTCTTC
CDR3: CASSRSLAGASEQFF

size: NA
J: TRBJ2-3
V: TRBV3-1
D: TRBD2
DNA: TGTGCCAGCAGCCAATTTAGCGGGAGGGTCGGAGATACGCAGTATTTT
CDR3: CASSQFSGRVGDTQYF